Below, one T cell receptor (beta chain) is given with its context. Its antigen target is currently unknown. No much larger clonotype is one base removed from it; base qualities were not supplied. The data belong to a study of blood T cell repertoires in COVID-19 (dated by TCRdb to the early 2020s). For the wider study: Collaborator samples came from the United States, Italy and Spain and covered acute and convalescent phases of COVID-19. The material from the prospective study consisted of cDNA or gDNA derived from T cells, B-cell-depleted T cells, or PBMCs. The dataset comprised deeply sampled blood TCRbeta repertoires from subjects exposed to, actively infected with, or recovered from COVID-19. The repertoires were released in a freely available public database meant as a resource for research on the immune response to SARS-CoV-2. Samples were obtained from the ongoing ImmuneRACE study (first 160 participants) and from 1,000 to 1,500 subjects provided by 6 global collaborators. Nearly every sample came with metadata listing a de-identified subject ID, COVID-19 status, age in years and sex. HLA class I and class II types, where available, came from metadata supplied by the sample provider rather than from assay-based typing. What the study reported, not specific to this receptor: The amount of clinical and demographic metadata varied by source and participant and was provided uncurated.

Whole blood was collected in K2EDTA tubes by collaborating institutions according to the institutions' own protocols. For TCRbeta analysis, collaborator samples were shipped as frozen whole blood, as isolated PBMCs, or as DNA extracted from either sample type. The CDR1 and CDR2 encoded by the germline V gene (reference sequence) are LNHDA and SQIVND. The V end loses 1 base and the J end loses 2 bases, and a stretch of 11 bases separates them. The CDR3 holds 16 amino acids from the cysteine to the phenylalanine. Just CDR3 DNA is preserved here, 48 bases in frame from base 1. TCRbeta CDR3 regions were amplified from genomic DNA by means of the immunoSEQ Assay, a bias-controlled multiplex PCR. For the original study's pipeline: The number of nucleated cells in each sample was estimated from the amplification of reference gene primers within the assay. To quantify the absolute abundance of each unique TCRbeta CDR3 rearrangement, sequence reads were collapsed and filtered. Productive Simpson clonality was computed per sample as the square root of Simpson's diversity index over productive rearrangements. The table was pulled from immuneACCESS by TCRdb, which kept in-frame rearrangements only. Such tables lose some clones; where checked, under half of the loss comes from unresolved V genes, and the rest has no known cause. The D gene and trimming were derived from the DNA, and the V and J assignments and clone size from that table. This sample gives 60,000 to 85,000 clones in total; about 69% of them show up just once. The ten largest account for under 25% of the sample.

This TCR was sampled from a man in his sixties or seventies with acute or convalescent COVID-19. The sequence links TRBV19 to TRBJ1-4, with a tentative D gene TRBD1 over 5 matching bases. Material for sequencing was peripheral blood. The CDR3 has the sequence CASSIARQKTNEKLFF. The nucleotide sequence is given as TGTGCCAGTAGTATAGCCCGACAGAAGACTAATGAAAAACTGTTTTTT.